This TCR beta chain was documented in a study of metastatic and nonmetastatic thyroid tumors. Study at large: Samples came from malignant and benign thyroid patients, and repertoires were compared across blood and tumor or nodule tissue.

The CDR3 sequence is 14 residues long. Trimming left V 7 bases short and J 0 bases short, with 11 bases between. The germline V gene encodes CDR1 LNHDA and CDR2 SQIVND (reference sequence). Concerning this clone: The antigen remains unidentified.

Original data processing: Construction of a distant-metastasis classifier for papillary thyroid cancer relied on CDR3 differences across clinicopathological groups. TCRdb recomputed clones from the PCR reads via MiXCR. TCRdb's processing, not the authors' own work, is the source of the V and J calls. The data show around 6,000 clones, with more than 15% seen just once and over 8.5% held by the top ten. Among the patients, none had received any treatment before thyroid surgery. General observations from the study: Across blood and tumor, TCR beta diversity in malignant thyroid tumors was reportedly significantly higher than in benign nodules.

The sequenced sample was tumor tissue. The chain uses TRBV19 and TRBJ2-3, with D uncertain. The sequence was obtained from a male donor with papillary thyroid cancer or a benign thyroid nodule (not recorded which). Some clones in this sample may be carry-over from other donors' samples. The CDR3 region has the DNA TGTGCCAGTAAGGTGGCGGCTAGCACAGATACGCAGTATTTT. It translates to CASKVAASTDTQYF. The full variable domain, in which reference TRBV19 and TRBJ2-3 provide the parts outside the CDR3, is DGGITQSPKYLFRKEGQNVTLSCEQNLNHDAMYWYRQDPGQGLRLIYYSQIVNDFQKGDIAEGYSVSREKKESFPLTVTSAQKNPTAFYLCASKVAASTDTQYFGPGTRLTVL.